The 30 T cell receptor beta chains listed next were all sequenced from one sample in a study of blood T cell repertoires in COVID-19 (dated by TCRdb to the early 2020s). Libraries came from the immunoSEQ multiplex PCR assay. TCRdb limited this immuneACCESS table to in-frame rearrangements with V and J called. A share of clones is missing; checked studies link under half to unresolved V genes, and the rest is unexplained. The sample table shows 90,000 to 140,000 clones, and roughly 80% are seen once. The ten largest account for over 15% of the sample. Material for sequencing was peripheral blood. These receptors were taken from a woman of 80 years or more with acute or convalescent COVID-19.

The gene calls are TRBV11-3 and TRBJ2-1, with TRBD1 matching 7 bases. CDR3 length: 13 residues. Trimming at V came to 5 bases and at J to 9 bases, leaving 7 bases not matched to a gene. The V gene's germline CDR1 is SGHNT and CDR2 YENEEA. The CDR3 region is CASSPHRGGEQFF. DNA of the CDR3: TGTGCCAGCAGCCCCCACAGGGGCGGTGAGCAGTTCTTC. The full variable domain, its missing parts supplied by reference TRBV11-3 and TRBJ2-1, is EAGVVQSPRYKIIEKKQPVAFWCNPISGHNTLYWYLQNLGQGPELLIRYENEEAVDDSQLPKDRFSAERLKGVDSTLKIQPAELGDSAVYLCASSPHRGGEQFFGPGTRLTVL.

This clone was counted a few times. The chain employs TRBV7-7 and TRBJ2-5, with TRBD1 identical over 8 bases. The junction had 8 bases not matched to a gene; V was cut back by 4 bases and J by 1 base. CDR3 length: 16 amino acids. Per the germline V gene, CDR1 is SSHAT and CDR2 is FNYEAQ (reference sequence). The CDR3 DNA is TGTGCCAGCAGCTCGACAGGGGCTCTCCCCCAAGAGACCCAGTACTTC. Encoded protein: CASSSTGALPQETQYF.

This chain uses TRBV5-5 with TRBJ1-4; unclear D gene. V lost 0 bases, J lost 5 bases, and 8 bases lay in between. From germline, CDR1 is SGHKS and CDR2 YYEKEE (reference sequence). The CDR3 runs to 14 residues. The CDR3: CASSLGHRNEKLFF. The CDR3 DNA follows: TGTGCCAGCAGCTTGGGACACCGGAATGAAAAACTGTTTTTT. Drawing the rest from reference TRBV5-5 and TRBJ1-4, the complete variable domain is DAGVTQSPTHLIKTRGQQVTLRCSPISGHKSVSWYQQVLGQGPQFIFQYYEKEERGRGNFPDRFSARQFPNYSSELNVNALLLGDSALYLCASSLGHRNEKLFFGSGTQLSVL.

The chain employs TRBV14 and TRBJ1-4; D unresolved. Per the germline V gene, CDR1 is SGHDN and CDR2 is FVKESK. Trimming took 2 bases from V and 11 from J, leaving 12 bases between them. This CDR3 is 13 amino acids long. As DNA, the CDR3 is TGTGCCAGCAGCCAAAGGTTCGGAGGGAAACTGTTTTTT. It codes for CASSQRFGGKLFF.

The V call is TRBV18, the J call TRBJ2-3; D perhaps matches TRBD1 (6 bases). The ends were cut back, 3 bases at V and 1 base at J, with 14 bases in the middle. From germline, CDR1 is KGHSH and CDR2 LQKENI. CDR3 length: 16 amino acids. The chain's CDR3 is CASSPLKQGRTDTQYF. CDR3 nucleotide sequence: TGTGCCAGCTCACCTTTAAAACAGGGCCGCACAGATACGCAGTATTTT.

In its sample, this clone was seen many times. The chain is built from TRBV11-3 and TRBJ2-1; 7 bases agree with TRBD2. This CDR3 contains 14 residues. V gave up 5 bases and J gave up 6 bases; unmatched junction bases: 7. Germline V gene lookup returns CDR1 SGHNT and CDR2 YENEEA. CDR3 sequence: CASSLAAGANEQFF. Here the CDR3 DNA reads TGTGCCAGCAGCCTAGCGGCGGGAGCCAATGAGCAGTTCTTC. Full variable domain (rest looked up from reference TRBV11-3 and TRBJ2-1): EAGVVQSPRYKIIEKKQPVAFWCNPISGHNTLYWYLQNLGQGPELLIRYENEEAVDDSQLPKDRFSAERLKGVDSTLKIQPAELGDSAVYLCASSLAAGANEQFFGPGTRLTVL.

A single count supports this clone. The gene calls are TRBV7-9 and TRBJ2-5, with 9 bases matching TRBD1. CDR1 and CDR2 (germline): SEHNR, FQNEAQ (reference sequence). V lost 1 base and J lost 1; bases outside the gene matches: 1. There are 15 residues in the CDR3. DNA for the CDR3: TGTGCCAGCAGCTTAGGGGGACAGGGCCAAGAGACCCAGTACTTC. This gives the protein CASSLGGQGQETQYF.

DNA for the CDR3: TGTGCCAGTACCAGGGAGGGAGGGGCATACAATGAGCAGTTCTTC. This codes for CASTREGGAYNEQFF. The rearrangement uses TRBV19 and TRBJ2-1, with 7 positions matching TRBD2. CDR3 length: 15 amino acids. V was clipped by 7 bases and J by 4 bases; unmatched bases: 10. Germline loops: CDR1 LNHDA, CDR2 SQIVND (reference sequence).

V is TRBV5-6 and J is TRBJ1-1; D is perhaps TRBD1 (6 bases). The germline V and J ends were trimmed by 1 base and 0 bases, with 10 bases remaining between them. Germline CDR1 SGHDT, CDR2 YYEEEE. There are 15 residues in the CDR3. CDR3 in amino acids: CASSLRGLMNTEAFF. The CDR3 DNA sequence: TGTGCCAGCAGCTTGAGGGGGTTGATGAACACTGAAGCTTTCTTT.

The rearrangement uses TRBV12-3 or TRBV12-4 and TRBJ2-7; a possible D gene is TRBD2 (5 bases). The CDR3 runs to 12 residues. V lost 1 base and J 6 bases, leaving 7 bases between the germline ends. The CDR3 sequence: CASSLGGVEQYF. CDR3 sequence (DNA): TGTGCCAGCAGTTTAGGGGGAGTCGAGCAGTACTTC.

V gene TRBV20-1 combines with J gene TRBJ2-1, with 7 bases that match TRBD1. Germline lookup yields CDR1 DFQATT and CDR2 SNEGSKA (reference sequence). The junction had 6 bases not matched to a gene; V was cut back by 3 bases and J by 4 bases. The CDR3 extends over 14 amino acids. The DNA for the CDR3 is TGCAGTGCTAGTTCGGACAGGAAATACAATGAGCAGTTCTTC. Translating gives CSASSDRKYNEQFF.

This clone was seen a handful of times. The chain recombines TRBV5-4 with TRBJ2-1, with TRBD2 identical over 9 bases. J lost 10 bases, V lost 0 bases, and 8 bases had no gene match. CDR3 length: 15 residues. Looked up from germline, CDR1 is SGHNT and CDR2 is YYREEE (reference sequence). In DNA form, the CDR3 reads TGTGCCAGCAGCTTGGAGAGGACTAGCGTACAAGAGCAGTTCTTC. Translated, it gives CASSLERTSVQEQFF.

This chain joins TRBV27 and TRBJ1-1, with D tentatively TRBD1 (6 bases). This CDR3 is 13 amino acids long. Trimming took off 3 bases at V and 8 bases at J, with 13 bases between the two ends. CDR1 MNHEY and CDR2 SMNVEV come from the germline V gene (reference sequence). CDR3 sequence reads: CASSLGRGLEAFF. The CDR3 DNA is TGTGCCAGCAGTTTGGGCAGGGGATTGGAAGCTTTCTTT.

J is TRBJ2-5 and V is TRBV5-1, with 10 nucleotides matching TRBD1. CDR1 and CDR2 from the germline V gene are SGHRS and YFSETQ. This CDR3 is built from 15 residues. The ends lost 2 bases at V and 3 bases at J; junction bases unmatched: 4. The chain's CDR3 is CASSFSGTGEETQYF. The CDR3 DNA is TGCGCCAGCAGCTTCTCCGGGACAGGGGAAGAGACCCAGTACTTC.

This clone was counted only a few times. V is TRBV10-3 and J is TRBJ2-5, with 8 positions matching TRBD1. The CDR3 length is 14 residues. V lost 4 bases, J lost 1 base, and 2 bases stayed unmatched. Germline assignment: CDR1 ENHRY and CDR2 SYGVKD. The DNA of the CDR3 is TGTGCCATCAGTGCTGACAGGGGCCAAGAGACCCAGTACTTC. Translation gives CAISADRGQETQYF.

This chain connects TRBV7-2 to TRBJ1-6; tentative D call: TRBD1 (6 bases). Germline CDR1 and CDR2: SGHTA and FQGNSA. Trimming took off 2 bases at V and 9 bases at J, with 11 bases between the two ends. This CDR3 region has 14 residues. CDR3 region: CASSLRGGTSPLHF. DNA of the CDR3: TGTGCCAGCAGCTTACGGGGGGGCACTTCACCCCTCCACTTT.

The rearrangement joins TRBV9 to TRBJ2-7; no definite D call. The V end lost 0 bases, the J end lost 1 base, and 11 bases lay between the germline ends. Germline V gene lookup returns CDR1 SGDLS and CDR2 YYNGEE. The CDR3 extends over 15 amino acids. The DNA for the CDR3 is TGTGCCAGCAGCGTAGGACTCGGGTCATCCTACGAGCAGTACTTC. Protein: CASSVGLGSSYEQYF.

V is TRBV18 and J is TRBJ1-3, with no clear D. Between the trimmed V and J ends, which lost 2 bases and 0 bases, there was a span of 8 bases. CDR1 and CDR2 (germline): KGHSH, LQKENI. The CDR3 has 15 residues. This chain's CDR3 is CASSPVRNSGNTIYF. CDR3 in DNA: TGTGCCAGCTCACCAGTCAGAAACTCTGGAAACACCATATATTTT.

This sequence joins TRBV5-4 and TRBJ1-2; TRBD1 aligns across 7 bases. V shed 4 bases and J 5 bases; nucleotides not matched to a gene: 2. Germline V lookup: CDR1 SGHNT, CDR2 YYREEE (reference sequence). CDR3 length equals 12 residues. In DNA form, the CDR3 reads TGTGCCAGCAGCCCGACAGGGTATGGCTACACCTTC. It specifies CASSPTGYGYTF.

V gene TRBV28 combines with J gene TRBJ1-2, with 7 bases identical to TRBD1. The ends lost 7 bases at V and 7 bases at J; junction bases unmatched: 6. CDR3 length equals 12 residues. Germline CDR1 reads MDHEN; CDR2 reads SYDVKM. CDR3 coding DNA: TGTGCCAGCACCGACAGGGTCGCTGGCTACACCTTC. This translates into CASTDRVAGYTF.

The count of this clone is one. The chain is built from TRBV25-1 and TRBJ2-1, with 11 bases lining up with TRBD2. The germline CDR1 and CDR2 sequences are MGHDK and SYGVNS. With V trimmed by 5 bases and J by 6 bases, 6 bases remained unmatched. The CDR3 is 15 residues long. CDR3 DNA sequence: TGTGCCAGCAGTCGGGGGGGACTAGCGGTCAATGAGCAGTTCTTC. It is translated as CASSRGGLAVNEQFF.

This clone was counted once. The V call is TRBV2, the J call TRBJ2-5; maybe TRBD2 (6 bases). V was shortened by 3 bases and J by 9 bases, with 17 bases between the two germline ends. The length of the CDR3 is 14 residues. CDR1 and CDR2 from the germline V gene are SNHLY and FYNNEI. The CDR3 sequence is CASSESGREQAQYF. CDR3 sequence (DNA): TGTGCCAGCAGTGAGTCTGGGCGGGAACAGGCCCAGTACTTC.

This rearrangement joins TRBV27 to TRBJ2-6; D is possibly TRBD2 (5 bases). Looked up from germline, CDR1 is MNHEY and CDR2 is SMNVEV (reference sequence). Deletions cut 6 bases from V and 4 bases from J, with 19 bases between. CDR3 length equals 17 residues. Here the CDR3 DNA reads TGTGCCAGCAGAATTGGACGGACTGCGTTCGGGGCCAACGTCCTGACTTTC. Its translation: CASRIGRTAFGANVLTF. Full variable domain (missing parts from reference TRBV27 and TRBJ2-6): EAQVTQNPRYLITVTGKKLTVTCSQNMNHEYMSWYRQDPGLGLRQIYYSMNVEVTDKGDVPEGYKVSRKEKRNFPLILESPSPNQTSLYFCASRIGRTAFGANVLTFGAGSRLTVL.

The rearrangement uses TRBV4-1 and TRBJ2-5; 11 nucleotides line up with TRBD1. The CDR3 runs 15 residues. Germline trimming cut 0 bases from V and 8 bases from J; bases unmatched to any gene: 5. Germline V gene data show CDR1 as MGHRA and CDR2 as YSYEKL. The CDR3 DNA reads TGCGCCAGCAGCCAAGATTGGGACAGGGGGGGCACCCAGTACTTC. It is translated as CASSQDWDRGGTQYF.

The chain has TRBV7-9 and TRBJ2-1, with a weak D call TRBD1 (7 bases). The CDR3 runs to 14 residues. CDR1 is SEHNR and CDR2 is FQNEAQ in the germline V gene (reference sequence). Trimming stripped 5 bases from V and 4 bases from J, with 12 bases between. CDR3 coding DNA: TGTGCCAGCAGCGGGGGGACAGAATACAATGAGCAGTTCTTC. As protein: CASSGGTEYNEQFF.

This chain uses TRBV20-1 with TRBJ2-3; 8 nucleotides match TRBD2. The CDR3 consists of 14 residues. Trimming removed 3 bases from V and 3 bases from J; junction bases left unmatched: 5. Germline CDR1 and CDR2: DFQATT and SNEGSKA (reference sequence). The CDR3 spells CSASLAGRTDTQYF. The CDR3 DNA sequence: TGCAGTGCTAGTTTAGCGGGACGGACAGATACGCAGTATTTT.

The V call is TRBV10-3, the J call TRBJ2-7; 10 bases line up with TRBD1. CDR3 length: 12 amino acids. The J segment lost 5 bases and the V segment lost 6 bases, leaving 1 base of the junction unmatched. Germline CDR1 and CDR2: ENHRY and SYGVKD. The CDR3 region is CAIRTGGNEQYF. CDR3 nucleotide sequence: TGTGCCATCAGGACAGGGGGCAACGAGCAGTACTTC.

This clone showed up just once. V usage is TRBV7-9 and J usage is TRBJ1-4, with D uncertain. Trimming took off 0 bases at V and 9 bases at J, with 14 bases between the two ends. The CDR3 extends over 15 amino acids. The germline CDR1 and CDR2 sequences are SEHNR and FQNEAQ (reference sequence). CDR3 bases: TGTGCCAGCAGCTTAGCTGCGGGCTCGGGTAAAAAACTGTTTTTT. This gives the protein CASSLAAGSGKKLFF.

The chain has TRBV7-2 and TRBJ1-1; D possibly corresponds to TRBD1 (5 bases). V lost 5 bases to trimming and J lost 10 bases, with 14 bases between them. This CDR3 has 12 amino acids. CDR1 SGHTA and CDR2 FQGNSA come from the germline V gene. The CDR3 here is CASSLSRGTAFF. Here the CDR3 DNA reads TGTGCCAGCAGCCTCTCGCGGGGCACAGCTTTCTTT.

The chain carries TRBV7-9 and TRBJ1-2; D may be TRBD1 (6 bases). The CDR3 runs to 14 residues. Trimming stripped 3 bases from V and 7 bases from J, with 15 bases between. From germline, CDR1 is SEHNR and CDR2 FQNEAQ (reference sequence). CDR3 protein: CASSFQQGIGGYTF. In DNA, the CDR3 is TGTGCCAGCAGCTTCCAACAGGGAATCGGTGGCTACACCTTC.